This entry lists 5 T cell receptor beta chains sequenced from one sample in a study of shared clonotypes between healthy human individuals. Some clones are missing from TCRdb's copy, which holds only in-frame ones; the method was immunoSEQ multiplex PCR. The table has around 300,000 clones, about nine tenths seen once. The sample was memory CD8+ T cells sorted from blood. Sample subset: CD45RO+ cells pooled with CCR7-negative TemRA cells. The receptors derive from a man aged 18 to 29 in good health.

This chain links TRBV29-1 with TRBJ2-7, with 7 bases identical to TRBD1. V shed 7 bases, J shed 6 bases, and the junction held 9 bases outside the gene matches. The CDR3 extends over 12 amino acids. Germline V CDR1 and CDR2: SQVTM, ANQGSEA. In DNA form, the CDR3 reads TGCAGCGCTACAGGGGAGTCAGGCGAGCAGTACTTC. Amino acids: CSATGESGEQYF.

V gene TRBV5-6 combines with J gene TRBJ2-1; the match to TRBD2 covers 10 bases. Germline CDR1 reads SGHDT; CDR2 reads YYEEEE. This CDR3 contains 16 residues. V lost 6 bases and J lost 3; bases outside the gene matches: 9. Written as DNA, the CDR3 is TGTGCCAGCATCTACAAGCTAGCGGGAGTCTACAATGAGCAGTTCTTC. Translating it yields CASIYKLAGVYNEQFF.

The chain carries TRBV6-6 and TRBJ2-1; D not resolved. CDR3 length: 13 residues. CDR1 MNHNY and CDR2 SVGAGI come from the germline V gene (reference sequence). Trimming took off 6 bases at V and 7 bases at J, with 13 bases between the two ends. The CDR3 reads CASSPWLGNEQFF. The CDR3 coding sequence is TGTGCCAGCAGCCCATGGCTAGGGAATGAGCAGTTCTTC.

V is TRBV5-6 and J is TRBJ2-7; the match to TRBD1 covers 8 bases. This CDR3 has 17 residues. CDR1 SGHDT and CDR2 YYEEEE come from the germline V gene. After removal of 0 bases from V and 1 base from J, the junction contained 9 bases not matched to a gene. The CDR3, as DNA: TGTGCCAGCAGCTTGGCGAGTGGACAGGGTGTTTCCTACGAGCAGTACTTC. Translated, it gives CASSLASGQGVSYEQYF.

The rearrangement links TRBV29-1 to TRBJ2-7; D gene uncertain. This CDR3 region has 13 residues. V lost 2 bases and J lost 5, with 13 bases in between. Per germline, CDR1 SQVTM and CDR2 ANQGSEA. The CDR3 is CSVEPEAGHEQYF. The CDR3 DNA reads TGCAGCGTTGAACCCGAGGCAGGCCACGAGCAGTACTTC.